These 10 T cell receptor beta chains came from one sample sequenced in a study of technical replicates of blood from a few donors. Using immunoSEQ multiplex PCR, the repertoire was profiled, and TCRdb retains in-frame clones only, with some absent. Of about 75,000 clones detected, approximately 96% appear once; the ten largest clones hold more than 0.15%. Sequencing was done on a sample of T cells isolated from PBMCs. These receptors were taken from a human donor in good health.

As DNA, the CDR3 is TGCGCCAGCAGTCACTTGGGACAAGCGATTATAACTTATTACTACGAGCAGTACTTC. Translating gives CASSHLGQAIITYYYEQYF. The rearrangement uses TRBV23-1 and TRBJ2-7, with D maybe TRBD1 (6 bases). TRBV23-1 is labeled an ORF, and its function is uncertain. Trimming removed 3 bases from V and 3 bases from J, with 27 bases in between. The CDR3 is 19 residues long.

The chain combines TRBV4-1 with TRBJ2-1; tentatively, D is TRBD2 (6 bases). Trimming shortened V by 1 base and J by 1 base, and 11 bases separated the two germline ends. Germline CDR1 and CDR2: MGHRA and YSYEKL. The CDR3 spans 16 residues. CDR3 residues: CASSQVGGTSYNEQFF. The DNA for the CDR3 is TGCGCCAGCAGCCAAGTAGGAGGGACGTCCTACAATGAGCAGTTCTTC.

The chain is built from TRBV6-1 and TRBJ1-3; D remains ambiguous. Trimming took 3 bases from V and 1 from J, leaving 13 bases between them. The CDR3 runs to 16 residues. Germline CDR1 is MNHNS and CDR2 is SASEGT. The CDR3 spells CASSDRTGVSGNTIYF. The CDR3 nucleotides read TGTGCCAGCAGTGACCGGACGGGAGTATCTGGAAACACCATATATTTT.

CDR3 sequence (DNA): TGCGCCACCTCTATAAGTACTGGAGAGACCCAGTACTTC. This sequence encodes CATSISTGETQYF. The chain couples TRBV5-1 to TRBJ2-5; no clear D gene. The germline V gene has CDR1 SGHRS and CDR2 YFSETQ. The CDR3 is 13 amino acids. Trimming cost V 9 bases and J 4 bases, with 16 bases left between them.

The J gene is TRBJ2-5, the V gene TRBV2, with TRBD1 identical over 9 bases. Per the germline V gene, CDR1 is SNHLY and CDR2 is FYNNEI. The CDR3 contains 14 residues. Trimming cost V 5 bases and J 3 bases; bases outside gene matches: 4. The CDR3 reads CASSSRTGEETQYF. In nucleotides, the CDR3 is TGTGCCAGCAGTTCCCGGACAGGGGAAGAGACCCAGTACTTC.

The genes are TRBV4-2 and TRBJ2-7, with D possibly being TRBD1 (6 bases). This CDR3 has 15 residues. Germline CDR1 reads LGHNA; CDR2 reads YNFKEQ. Trimming removed 2 bases at V and 2 bases at J, with 13 bases between. CDR3 coding DNA: TGTGCCAGCAGCCAACCAGACAGGACGGCCTACGAGCAGTACTTC. This sequence encodes CASSQPDRTAYEQYF.

The chain has TRBV28 and TRBJ2-2; D gene unclear. CDR1 and CDR2 from the germline V gene are MDHEN and SYDVKM. Trimming removed 6 bases at V and 1 base at J, with 15 bases between. This CDR3 is 16 amino acids long. In DNA form, the CDR3 reads TGTGCCAGCAGCCCCGAGAGGAACTGGAACACCGGGGAGCTGTTTTTT. It yields the protein CASSPERNWNTGELFF.

The chain carries TRBV6-5 and TRBJ2-1; maybe TRBD2 (6 bases). The CDR3 runs to 16 residues. Per the germline V gene, CDR1 is MNHEY and CDR2 is SVGAGI. Trimming left V 0 bases short and J 0 bases short, with 9 bases between. CDR3 bases: TGTGCCAGCAGTTACTCGAGACTAGTCTCCTACAATGAGCAGTTCTTC. Translation: CASSYSRLVSYNEQFF.

The V and J genes are TRBV2 and TRBJ1-2, with a tentative D call TRBD1 (5 bases). The CDR3 is made up of 13 amino acids. Germline loops: CDR1 SNHLY, CDR2 FYNNEI. V was clipped by 5 bases and J by 4 bases, with 11 bases between them. CDR3 DNA: TGTGCCAGCAGTACTAAGGGGTCCTATGGCTACACCTTC. Amino acids: CASSTKGSYGYTF.

The gene calls are TRBV27 and TRBJ2-1; 11 bases are shared with TRBD2. The CDR3 contains 15 residues. Per the germline V gene, CDR1 is MNHEY and CDR2 is SMNVEV (reference sequence). V shed 6 bases and J 12 bases; nucleotides not matched to a gene: 13. CDR3 region: CASSPGTSGTLGQFF. The CDR3 DNA reads as TGTGCCAGCAGCCCCGGGACTAGCGGTACCTTGGGGCAGTTCTTC.